The 21 T cell receptor beta chains given below trace back to one sample, sequenced in a study of T cell responses to AZD1222 COVID-19 vaccine. Profiling relied on immunoSEQ multiplex PCR, and the TCRdb table lists in-frame clones only, not all of them. The data show 90,000 to 150,000 clones, with 80% to 90% seen just once and 7.5% to 9.5% held by the top ten. Sequenced material: peripheral blood, taken on day 0 of AZD1222 vaccination. These receptor sequences come from an adult in good health.

The gene calls are TRBV19 and TRBJ1-1; D possibly corresponds to TRBD1 (5 bases). The CDR3 is made up of 11 amino acids. V lost 6 bases to trimming and J lost 10 bases, with 12 bases between them. CDR1 and CDR2 from the germline V gene are LNHDA and SQIVND (reference sequence). The CDR3 DNA is TGTGCCAGTAGAACGCGAGGGGTAGCTTTCTTT. Its translation is CASRTRGVAFF. Variable domain in full (rest from reference TRBV19 and TRBJ1-1): DGGITQSPKYLFRKEGQNVTLSCEQNLNHDAMYWYRQDPGQGLRLIYYSQIVNDFQKGDIAEGYSVSREKKESFPLTVTSAQKNPTAFYLCASRTRGVAFFGQGTRLTVV.

This rearrangement joins TRBV5-5 to TRBJ1-1; D might be TRBD1 (6 bases). V shed 1 base and J shed 4 bases, with 14 bases lying between them. The CDR3 runs to 15 residues. Germline CDR1 and CDR2: SGHKS and YYEKEE (reference sequence). This chain's CDR3 is CASSLWEWGLTEAFF. The CDR3 DNA is TGTGCCAGCAGCTTGTGGGAATGGGGGCTCACTGAAGCTTTCTTT.

V gene TRBV9 combines with J gene TRBJ2-7; the match to TRBD1 covers 9 bases. Germline lookup yields CDR1 SGDLS and CDR2 YYNGEE. V shed 3 bases, J shed 3 bases, and the junction held 4 bases outside the gene matches. The CDR3 totals 14 residues. CDR3 sequence reads: CASSGGQGSYEQYF. As DNA, the CDR3 is TGTGCCAGCAGCGGAGGACAGGGGAGCTACGAGCAGTACTTC.

This chain joins TRBV3-1 (or the pseudogene TRBV3-2) and TRBJ1-1; possible D gene TRBD1, 5 bases. Germline CDR1 LGHDT, CDR2 YNNKEL (reference sequence). The CDR3 is 13 amino acids. Trimming left V 4 bases short and J 7 bases short, with 13 bases between. CDR3 DNA: TGTGCCAGCAGCCCTTACGGGGGGGGTGAAGCTTTCTTT. Its protein product is CASSPYGGGEAFF.

This chain links TRBV28 with TRBJ2-5, with D maybe TRBD1 (6 bases). CDR1 and CDR2 (germline): MDHEN, SYDVKM. CDR3 length: 14 residues. The V end lost 6 bases, the J end lost 7 bases, and 18 bases lay between the germline ends. The CDR3 nucleotides are TGTGCCAGCAGGCAATCAGGGGTACAGGGGACCCAGTACTTC. Amino acid sequence: CASRQSGVQGTQYF.

This chain connects TRBV7-3 to TRBJ2-6; 9 nucleotides line up with TRBD1. Germline-derived CDR1 and CDR2 are SGHTA and FQGTGA. With 5 bases clipped from V and 2 bases from J, the junction kept 7 bases outside the gene matches. This CDR3 has 17 amino acids. CDR3 DNA sequence: TGTGCCAGCAGCCTAGGGGGACAGGGACCTGGGGCCAACGTCCTGACTTTC. Translating gives CASSLGGQGPGANVLTF.

The J gene is TRBJ1-6, the V gene TRBV7-2; a possible D gene is TRBD1 (5 bases). The CDR3 totals 13 residues. Trimming cost V 5 bases and J 7 bases, with 9 bases left between them. Germline-derived CDR1 and CDR2 are SGHTA and FQGNSA. The CDR3 nucleotides read TGTGCCAGCAGCCCAGACAGAAATTCACCCCTCCACTTT. Its translation is CASSPDRNSPLHF.

This clone was picked up a small number of times. CDR3 residues: CSVELVGQGVLANYGYTF. In DNA, the CDR3 is TGCAGCGTTGAATTAGTGGGACAGGGGGTCCTCGCGAACTATGGCTACACCTTC. V is TRBV29-1 and J is TRBJ1-2; 11 bases line up with TRBD1. The germline V gene has CDR1 SQVTM and CDR2 ANQGSEA. The CDR3 consists of 18 residues. The V segment lost 2 bases and the J segment 2 bases; nucleotides outside the gene matches: 13.

This chain joins TRBV28 and TRBJ2-5; D ambiguous. Trimming removed 7 bases at V and 4 bases at J, with 16 bases between. The CDR3 totals 14 residues. CDR1 is MDHEN, CDR2 SYDVKM, per germline. CDR3 in amino acids: CASTHGSGAETQYF. The CDR3, as DNA: TGTGCCAGCACCCACGGGTCAGGAGCAGAGACCCAGTACTTC.

The V gene is TRBV6-5, the J gene TRBJ2-1; TRBD2 matches at 10 bases. The J segment lost 3 bases and the V segment lost 5 bases, leaving 4 bases of the junction unmatched. CDR3 length: 15 residues. Germline V gene sequence: CDR1 MNHEY, CDR2 SVGAGI. CDR3 protein: CASSLSGRYYNEQFF. Written as DNA, the CDR3 is TGTGCCAGCAGTCTTAGCGGGAGGTACTACAATGAGCAGTTCTTC.

In regard to this clone: The germline gene is not matched at one end of the junction; a read error may be the cause. This chain connects TRBV7-7 to TRBJ1-2; D is ambiguous. This CDR3 is 16 amino acids long. Looked up from germline, CDR1 is SSHAT and CDR2 is FNYEAQ (reference sequence). CDR3 coding DNA: TGTGCTAGCAGCCCACTGGGCCTGACATCTAACTATGGCTACACCTTC. Amino acid sequence: CASSPLGLTSNYGYTF.

This clone is a singleton in its sample. The chain is built from TRBV6-5 and TRBJ2-7; D perhaps matches TRBD1 (5 bases). CDR1 and CDR2 (germline): MNHEY, SVGAGI. V was trimmed by 0 bases and J by 3 bases, leaving 12 bases between them. This CDR3 has 15 residues. CDR3 sequence reads: CASSYSPQGSYEQYF. CDR3 DNA sequence: TGTGCCAGCAGTTACTCCCCCCAGGGTAGCTACGAGCAGTACTTC.

The chain has TRBV10-3 and TRBJ2-3; 13 bases fit TRBD2. V was clipped by 6 bases and J by 2 bases; unmatched bases: 8. The CDR3 extends over 17 amino acids. Germline CDR1 ENHRY, CDR2 SYGVKD. Here the CDR3 DNA reads TGTGCCATCAGGCGACCGGGACTAGCGGGACACACAGATACGCAGTATTTT. Amino acid sequence: CAIRRPGLAGHTDTQYF.

V is TRBV6-6 and J is TRBJ2-1; D gene uncertain. Trimming shortened V by 2 bases and J by 2 bases, and 7 bases separated the two germline ends. This CDR3 comprises 14 residues. The germline gives CDR1 MNHNY, CDR2 SVGAGI (reference sequence). CDR3 loop: CASSYLVAYNEQFF. CDR3 nucleotide sequence: TGTGCCAGCAGTTACCTAGTGGCCTACAATGAGCAGTTCTTC.

The V call is TRBV5-1, the J call TRBJ2-2, with TRBD1 matching 7 bases. The CDR3 extends over 15 amino acids. Germline trimming cut 4 bases from V and 1 base from J; bases unmatched to any gene: 4. The germline V gene encodes CDR1 SGHRS and CDR2 YFSETQ. The CDR3 is CASSSRTGNTGELFF. DNA for the CDR3: TGCGCCAGCAGCAGCCGGACAGGGAACACCGGGGAGCTGTTTTTT.

This CDR3 reads CASSPDRGMNTEAFF. The CDR3 bases are TGTGCCAGCAGCCCCGATCGGGGGATGAACACTGAAGCTTTCTTT. This chain joins TRBV7-9 and TRBJ1-1; TRBD1 might be the D (5 bases). This CDR3 contains 15 residues. V was pared by 5 bases and J by 0 bases, with 13 bases between. Germline V gene sequence: CDR1 SEHNR, CDR2 FQNEAQ (reference sequence).

The V and J genes are TRBV5-7 and TRBJ2-7; D may be TRBD2 (5 bases). TRBV5-7 is an ORF, with its function uncertain. V was trimmed by 4 bases and J by 5 bases, leaving 22 bases between them. CDR3 length: 16 amino acids. CDR3 amino acids: CASSPRFGELPHEQYF. CDR3 sequence (DNA): TGTGCCAGCAGCCCTCGCTTCGGGGAACTACCTCACGAGCAGTACTTC.

In this sample, this clone turned up a few times. The chain links TRBV4-2 to TRBJ1-2, with unresolved D. From germline, CDR1 is LGHNA and CDR2 YNFKEQ. Trimming cost V 0 bases and J 7 bases, with 12 bases left between them. CDR3 length: 14 residues. CDR3 protein: CASSQEVADRGYTF. CDR3 nucleotides: TGTGCCAGCAGCCAAGAAGTAGCCGACCGTGGCTACACCTTC.

V and J are TRBV2 and TRBJ2-7; D is possibly TRBD1 (6 bases). CDR3 length equals 12 residues. In germline, CDR1 is SNHLY, CDR2 FYNNEI. Trimming took 9 bases from V and 6 from J, leaving 15 bases between them. CDR3 sequence (DNA): TGTGCCAGTAGCCGGACAGCCGGCGAGCAGTACTTC. Protein: CASSRTAGEQYF.

The chain carries TRBV28 and TRBJ1-4, with 7 bases aligning to TRBD1. The CDR3 spans 15 residues. The junction had 10 bases not matched to a gene; V was cut back by 7 bases and J by 5 bases. Germline loops: CDR1 MDHEN, CDR2 SYDVKM. The CDR3 region has the DNA TGTGCCAGCAACCCCCCCCCGACAGGGAATGAAAAACTGTTTTTT. It encodes CASNPPPTGNEKLFF. Variable domain in full (rest from reference TRBV28 and TRBJ1-4): DVKVTQSSRYLVKRTGEKVFLECVQDMDHENMFWYRQDPGLGLRLIYFSYDVKMKEKGDIPEGYSVSREKKERFSLILESASTNQTSMYLCASNPPPTGNEKLFFGSGTQLSVL.

The chain combines TRBV30 with TRBJ2-1; TRBD1 agrees at 8 bases. The germline V gene encodes CDR1 GTSNPN and CDR2 SVGIG (reference sequence). V lost 3 bases, J lost 3 bases, and 1 base stayed unmatched. CDR3 length equals 13 residues. The CDR3 loop reads CAWRTGGYNEQFF. In nucleotides, the CDR3 is TGTGCCTGGAGAACAGGGGGCTACAATGAGCAGTTCTTC.